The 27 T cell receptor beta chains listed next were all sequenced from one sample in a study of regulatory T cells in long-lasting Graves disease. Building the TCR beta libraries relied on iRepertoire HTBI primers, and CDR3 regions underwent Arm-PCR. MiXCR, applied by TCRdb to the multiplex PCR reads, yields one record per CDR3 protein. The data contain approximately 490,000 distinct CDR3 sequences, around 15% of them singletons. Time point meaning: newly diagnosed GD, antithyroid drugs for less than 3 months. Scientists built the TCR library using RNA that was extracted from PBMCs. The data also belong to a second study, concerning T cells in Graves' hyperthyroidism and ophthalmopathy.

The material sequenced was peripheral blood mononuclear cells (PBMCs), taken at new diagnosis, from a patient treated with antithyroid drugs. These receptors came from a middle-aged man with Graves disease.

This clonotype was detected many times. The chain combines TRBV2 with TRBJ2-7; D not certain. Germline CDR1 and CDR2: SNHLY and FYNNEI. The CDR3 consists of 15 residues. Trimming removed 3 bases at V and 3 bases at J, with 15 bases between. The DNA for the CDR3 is TGTGCCAGCAGTGATGTACAATGGGGTCTCTACGAGCAGTACTTC. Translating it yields CASSDVQWGLYEQYF.

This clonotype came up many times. The CDR3 bases are TGTGCCAGCAGTTTACCGGTTGGACAGGGACCTGAAGCTTTCTTT. Translated, it gives CASSLPVGQGPEAFF. V and J are TRBV28 and TRBJ1-1; 8 nucleotides align to TRBD1. Germline CDR1 MDHEN, CDR2 SYDVKM. Germline trimming cut 2 bases from V and 6 bases from J; bases unmatched to any gene: 8. This CDR3 is built from 15 residues.

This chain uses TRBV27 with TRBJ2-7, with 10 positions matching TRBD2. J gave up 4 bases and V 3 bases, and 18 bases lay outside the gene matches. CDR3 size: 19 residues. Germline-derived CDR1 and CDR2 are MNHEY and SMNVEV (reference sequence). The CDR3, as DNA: TGTGCCAGCAGTTTGCTTGGCAGACAGGGGAGCGGGAGGGCGTACGAGCAGTACTTC. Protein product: CASSLLGRQGSGRAYEQYF.

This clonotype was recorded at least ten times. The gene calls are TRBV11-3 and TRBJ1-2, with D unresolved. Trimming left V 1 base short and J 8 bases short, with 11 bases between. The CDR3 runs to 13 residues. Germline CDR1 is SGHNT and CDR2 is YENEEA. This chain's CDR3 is CASSLAGTGGYTF. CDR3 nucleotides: TGTGCCAGCAGCTTAGCCGGTACCGGAGGCTACACCTTC.

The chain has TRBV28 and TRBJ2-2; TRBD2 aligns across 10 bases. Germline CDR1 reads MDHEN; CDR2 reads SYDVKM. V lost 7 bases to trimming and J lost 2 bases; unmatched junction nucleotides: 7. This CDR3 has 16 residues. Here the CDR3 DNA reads TGTGCCAGCACCGAGACTAGCGGGCTAAACACCGGGGAGCTGTTTTTT. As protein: CASTETSGLNTGELFF.

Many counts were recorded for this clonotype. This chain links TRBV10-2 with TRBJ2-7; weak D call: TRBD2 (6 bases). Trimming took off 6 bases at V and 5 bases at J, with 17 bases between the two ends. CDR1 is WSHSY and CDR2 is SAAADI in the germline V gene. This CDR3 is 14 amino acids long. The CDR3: CASRGTGVSHEQYF. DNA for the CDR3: TGCGCCAGCAGAGGGACGGGAGTTTCCCACGAGCAGTACTTC.

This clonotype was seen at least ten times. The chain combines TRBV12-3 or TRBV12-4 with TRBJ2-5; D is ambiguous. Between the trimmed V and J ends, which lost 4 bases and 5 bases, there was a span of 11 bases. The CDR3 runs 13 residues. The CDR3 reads CASSSQSVETQYF. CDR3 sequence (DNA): TGTGCCAGCAGTTCACAGAGCGTTGAGACCCAGTACTTC.

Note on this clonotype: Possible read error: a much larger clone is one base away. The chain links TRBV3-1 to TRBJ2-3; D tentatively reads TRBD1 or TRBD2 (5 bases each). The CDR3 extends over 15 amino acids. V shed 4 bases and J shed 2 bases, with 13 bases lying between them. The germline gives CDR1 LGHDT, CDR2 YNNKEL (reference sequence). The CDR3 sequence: CASSPRDGITDTQYF. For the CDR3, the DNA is TGTGCCAGCAGCCCCCGGGACGGAATCACAGATACGCAGTATTTT.

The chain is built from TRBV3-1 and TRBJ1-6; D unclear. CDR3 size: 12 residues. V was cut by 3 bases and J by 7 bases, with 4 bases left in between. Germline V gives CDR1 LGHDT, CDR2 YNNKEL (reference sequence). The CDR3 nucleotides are TGTGCCAGCAGCCACAGCAATTCACCCCTCCACTTT. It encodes CASSHSNSPLHF.

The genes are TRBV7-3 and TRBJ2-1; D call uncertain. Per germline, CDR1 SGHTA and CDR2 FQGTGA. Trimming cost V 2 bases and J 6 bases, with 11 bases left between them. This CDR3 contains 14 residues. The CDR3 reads CASSLDGTCNEQFF. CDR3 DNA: TGTGCCAGCAGCTTAGACGGAACATGCAATGAGCAGTTCTTC.

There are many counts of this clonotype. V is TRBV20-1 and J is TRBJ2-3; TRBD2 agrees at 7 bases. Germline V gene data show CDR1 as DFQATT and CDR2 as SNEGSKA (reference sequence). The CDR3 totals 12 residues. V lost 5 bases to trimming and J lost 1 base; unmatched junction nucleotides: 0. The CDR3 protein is CSALAGTDTQYF. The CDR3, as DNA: TGCAGTGCTCTAGCGGGCACAGATACGCAGTATTTT.

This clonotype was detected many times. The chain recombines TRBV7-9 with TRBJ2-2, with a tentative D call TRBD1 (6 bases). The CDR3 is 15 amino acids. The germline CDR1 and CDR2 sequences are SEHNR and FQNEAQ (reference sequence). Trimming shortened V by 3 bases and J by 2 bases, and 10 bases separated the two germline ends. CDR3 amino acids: CASSLARGNTGELFF. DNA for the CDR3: TGTGCCAGCAGCTTGGCCAGGGGAAACACCGGGGAGCTGTTTTTT.

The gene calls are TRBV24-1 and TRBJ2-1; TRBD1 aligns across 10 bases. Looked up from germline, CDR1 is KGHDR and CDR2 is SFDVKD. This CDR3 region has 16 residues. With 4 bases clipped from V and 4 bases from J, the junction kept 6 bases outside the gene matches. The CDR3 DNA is TGTGCCACCAGTGACACAAGGACAGGGGGATACAATGAGCAGTTCTTC. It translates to CATSDTRTGGYNEQFF.

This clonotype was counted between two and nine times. This CDR3 is CASSLGGRNLRLEQYF. The CDR3 nucleotides read TGTGCCAGCAGCTTAGGGGGGAGGAATCTGAGGTTGGAGCAGTACTTC. V gene TRBV11-2 combines with J gene TRBJ2-7, with TRBD2 as a possible D gene (6 bases). This CDR3 has 16 amino acids. V lost 1 base to trimming and J lost 7 bases, with 20 bases between them. In germline, CDR1 is SGHAT, CDR2 FQNNGV.

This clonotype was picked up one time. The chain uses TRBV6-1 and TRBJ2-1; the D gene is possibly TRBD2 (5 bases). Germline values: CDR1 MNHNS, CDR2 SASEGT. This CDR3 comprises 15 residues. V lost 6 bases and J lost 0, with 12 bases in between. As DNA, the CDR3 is TGTGCCAGCAGGCCCAGGACTTACTCCTACAATGAGCAGTTCTTC. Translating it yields CASRPRTYSYNEQFF.

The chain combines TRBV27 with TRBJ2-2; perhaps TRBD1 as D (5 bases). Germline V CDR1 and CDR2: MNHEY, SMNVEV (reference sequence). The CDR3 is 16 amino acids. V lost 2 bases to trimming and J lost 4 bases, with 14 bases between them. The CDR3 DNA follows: TGTGCCAGCAGTTTAGCTTCCCAGGGCGGCACCGGGGAGCTGTTTTTT. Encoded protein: CASSLASQGGTGELFF.

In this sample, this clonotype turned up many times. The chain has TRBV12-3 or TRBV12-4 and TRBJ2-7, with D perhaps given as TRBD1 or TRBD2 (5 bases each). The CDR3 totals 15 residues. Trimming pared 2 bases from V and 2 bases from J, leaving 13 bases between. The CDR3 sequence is CASSLLGTVAYEQYF. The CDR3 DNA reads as TGTGCCAGCAGTTTATTGGGGACGGTTGCCTACGAGCAGTACTTC.

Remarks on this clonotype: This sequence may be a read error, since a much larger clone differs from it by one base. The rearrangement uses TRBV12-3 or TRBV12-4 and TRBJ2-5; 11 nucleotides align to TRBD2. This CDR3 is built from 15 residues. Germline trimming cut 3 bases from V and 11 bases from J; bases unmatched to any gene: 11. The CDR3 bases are TGTGCCAGCAGTTTGGCGGGACTAGCGGTAAATGAGCAGTACTTC. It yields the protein CASSLAGLAVNEQYF.

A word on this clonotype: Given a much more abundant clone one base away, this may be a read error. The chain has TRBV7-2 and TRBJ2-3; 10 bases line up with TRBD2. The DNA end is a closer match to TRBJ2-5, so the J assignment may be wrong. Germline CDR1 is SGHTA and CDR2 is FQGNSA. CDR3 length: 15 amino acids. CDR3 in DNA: TGTGCCAGCAGCCCCCAAGCGGGAGGGGAGGAGACCCAGTACTTC. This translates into CASSPQAGGEETQYF.

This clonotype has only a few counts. The CDR3, as DNA: TGCAGTGCCCAGGCTGAGGACAGAAGGGGCCTCTACGAGCAGTACTTC. It encodes CSAQAEDRRGLYEQYF. The chain links TRBV20-1 to TRBJ2-7; D possibly corresponds to TRBD1 (6 bases). CDR3 length: 16 amino acids. V was shortened by 6 bases and J by 3 bases, with 24 bases between the two germline ends. Germline V gene lookup returns CDR1 DFQATT and CDR2 SNEGSKA (reference sequence).

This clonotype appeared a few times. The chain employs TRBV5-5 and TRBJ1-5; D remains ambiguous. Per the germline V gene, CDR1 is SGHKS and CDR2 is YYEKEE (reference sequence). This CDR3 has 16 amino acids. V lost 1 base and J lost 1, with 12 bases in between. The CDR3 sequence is CASSLLPYRSNQPQHF. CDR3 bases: TGTGCCAGCAGCTTGCTCCCCTACAGAAGCAATCAGCCCCAGCATTTT.

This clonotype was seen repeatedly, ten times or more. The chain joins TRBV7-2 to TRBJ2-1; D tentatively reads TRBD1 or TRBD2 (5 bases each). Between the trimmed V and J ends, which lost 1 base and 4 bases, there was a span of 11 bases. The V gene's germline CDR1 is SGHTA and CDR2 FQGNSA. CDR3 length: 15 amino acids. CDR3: CASSLVGGVYNEQFF. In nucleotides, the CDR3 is TGTGCCAGCAGCTTAGTTGGGGGAGTATACAATGAGCAGTTCTTC.

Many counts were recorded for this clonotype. The CDR3 is CASSLNARARDEQFF. CDR3 coding DNA: TGTGCCAGCAGTTTAAATGCCAGGGCCAGGGATGAGCAGTTCTTC. The chain couples TRBV12-3 or TRBV12-4 to TRBJ2-1, with D perhaps matching TRBD1 (5 bases). The CDR3 runs 15 residues. The V end lost 2 bases, the J end lost 8 bases, and 16 bases lay between the germline ends.

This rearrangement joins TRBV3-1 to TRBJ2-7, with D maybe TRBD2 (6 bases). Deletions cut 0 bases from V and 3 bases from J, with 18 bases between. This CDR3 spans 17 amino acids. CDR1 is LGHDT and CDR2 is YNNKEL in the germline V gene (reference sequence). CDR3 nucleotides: TGTGCCAGCAGCCAAGATCTCCGCGGGGCAGGTCTCTACGAGCAGTACTTC. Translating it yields CASSQDLRGAGLYEQYF.

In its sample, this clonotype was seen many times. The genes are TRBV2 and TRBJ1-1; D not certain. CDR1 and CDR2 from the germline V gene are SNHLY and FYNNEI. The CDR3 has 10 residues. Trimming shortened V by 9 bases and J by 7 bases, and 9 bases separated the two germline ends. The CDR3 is CASFDHEAFF. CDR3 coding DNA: TGTGCCAGTTTTGACCATGAAGCTTTCTTT. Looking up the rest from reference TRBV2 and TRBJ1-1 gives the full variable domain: EPEVTQTPSHQVTQMGQEVILRCVPISNHLYFYWYRQILGQKVEFLVSFYNNEISEKSEIFDDQFSVERPDGSNFTLKIRSTKLEDSAMYFCASFDHEAFFGQGTRLTVV.

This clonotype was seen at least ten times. The CDR3 bases are TGTGCCAGCAGCTTCCAGGACCAGCGCAGCGAGCAGTACTTC. Amino acids: CASSFQDQRSEQYF. The chain links TRBV11-2 to TRBJ2-7; D unresolved. The CDR3 extends over 14 amino acids. V was cut by 3 bases and J by 6 bases, with 15 bases left in between. CDR1 is SGHAT and CDR2 is FQNNGV in the germline V gene.

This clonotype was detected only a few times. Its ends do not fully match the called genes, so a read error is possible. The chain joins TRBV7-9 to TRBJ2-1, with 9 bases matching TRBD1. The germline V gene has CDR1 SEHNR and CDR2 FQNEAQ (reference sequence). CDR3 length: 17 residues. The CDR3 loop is CASSLATGGFFYNEQFF. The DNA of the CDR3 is TGTGCCAGCAGCCTAGCGACAGGGGGTTTTTTTTACAATGAGCAGTTCTTC.